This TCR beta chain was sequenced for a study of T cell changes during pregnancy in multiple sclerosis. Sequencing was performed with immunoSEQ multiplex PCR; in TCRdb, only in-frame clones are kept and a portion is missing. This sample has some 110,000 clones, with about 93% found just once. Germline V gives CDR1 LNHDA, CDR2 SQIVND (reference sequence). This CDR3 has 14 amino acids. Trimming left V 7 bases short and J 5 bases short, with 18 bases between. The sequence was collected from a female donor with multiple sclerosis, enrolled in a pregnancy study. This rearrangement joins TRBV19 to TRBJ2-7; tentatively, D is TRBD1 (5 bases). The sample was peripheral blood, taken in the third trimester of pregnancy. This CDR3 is CASNSGRGRNEQYF. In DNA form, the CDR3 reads TGTGCCAGTAATTCAGGTAGGGGAAGGAACGAGCAGTACTTC.